These T cell receptor beta chains were read from a single sample in a study of blood T cell repertoires in COVID-19. Some clones are missing from TCRdb's copy, which holds only in-frame ones; the method was immunoSEQ multiplex PCR. Of 430,000 or so clones listed, more than 70% are singletons. Sequenced material: PBMCs or T cells enriched from blood (not recorded which). These TCRs come from a woman between 18 and 30 years old who had been exposed to COVID-19. Both conserved end residues are part of each CDR3. The order of the fields is V gene, J gene, D gene, clone size, CDR3 DNA, CDR3 protein. A D gene is named only where the DNA matches it firmly. Some rows mark clone size as missing; the rest say once, few, many or name a class of expanded clone.

TRBV7-2	TRBJ2-7	.	.	TGTGCCAGCAGCTTAAGGGCGGTGATTGGCGGGCCAACCTACGAGCAGTACTTC	CASSLRAVIGGPTYEQYF
TRBV7-9	TRBJ2-7	TRBD2	once	TGTGCCAGCAGCTTGCGTAGTAGCGGGGGCCAACCCTACGAGCAGTACTTC	CASSLRSSGGQPYEQYF
TRBV24-1	TRBJ2-5	.	.	TGTGCCACCAGTGATTCAGACAGACGAGAGACCCAGTACTTC	CATSDSDRRETQYF
TRBV20-1	TRBJ2-5	.	.	TGCAGTGCTAGTCGGTACCAGCGAGTGAAAGAGACCCAGTACTTC	CSASRYQRVKETQYF
TRBV4-1	TRBJ2-5	.	.	TGCGCCAGCAGCCAAATAATCCGGGACACACAAAGGCGTGAGACCCAGTACTTC	CASSQIIRDTQRRETQYF
TRBV7-9	TRBJ2-7	TRBD1	.	TGTGCCAGCAGCTCCTCGGACAGGGGATATGACGAGCAGTACTTC	CASSSSDRGYDEQYF
TRBV2	TRBJ1-1	TRBD1	.	TGTGCCAGCAGTACGGACAGGGTAGGCACTGAAGCTTTCTTT	CASSTDRVGTEAFF
TRBV9	TRBJ1-1	.	.	TGTGCCAGCGGGCAGGGCAACACTGAAGCTTTCTTT	CASGQGNTEAFF
TRBV7-9	TRBJ1-4	TRBD1	.	TGTGCCAGCAGCTTTCAGGGGGCTGTTGTGGAAAAACTGTTTTTT	CASSFQGAVVEKLFF
TRBV24-1	TRBJ2-5	.	few	TGTGCCACCAGTGATTTCTCCGTGGAGACCCAGTACTTC	CATSDFSVETQYF
TRBV6-5	TRBJ2-3	TRBD1	.	TGTGCCAACTCCACAGGGGGCGCATCCACAGATACGCAGTATTTT	CANSTGGASTDTQYF
TRBV7-2	TRBJ2-3	TRBD1	.	TGTGCCAGCAGCCTCCGGGACAGGCCCAGCACAGATACGCAGTATTTT	CASSLRDRPSTDTQYF
TRBV3-1/TRBV3-2	TRBJ2-4	TRBD2	.	TGTGCCAGCAGCCAAGGGGTGGCTGCGGGGGGGCGTACCAAAAACATTCAGTACTTC	CASSQGVAAGGRTKNIQYF
TRBV29-1	TRBJ2-3	TRBD2	.	TGCAGCGCGTCAGCGGGAGGGTCCCCCATGGGAGATACGCAGTATTTT	CSASAGGSPMGDTQYF
TRBV6-5	TRBJ1-2	TRBD1	.	TGTGCCAGCAGTTTCGAAGGGACAGGGGTAGGTGGCTACACCTTC	CASSFEGTGVGGYTF
TRBV12-5	TRBJ2-1	TRBD1	.	TGTGCTAGTGGCCCGGGACAGGGGATTCATGAGCAGTTCTTC	CASGPGQGIHEQFF
TRBV28	TRBJ2-3	.	.	TGTGCCAGCCGACCAGCCGGGAGTTATACAGATACGCAGTATTTT	CASRPAGSYTDTQYF
TRBV30	TRBJ2-7	.	.	TGTGCCTGGCGCTACAGGGAAACCCACGAGCAGTACTTC	CAWRYRETHEQYF
TRBV7-2	TRBJ2-7	.	.	TGTGCCAGCAGCTTGCCTTTAGGGGGAAACGAGCAGTACTTC	CASSLPLGGNEQYF
TRBV4-1	TRBJ2-7	TRBD1	.	TGCGCCAGCAGCCAAGAGGCGCCCTACAGGGGATTAAACTACGAGCAGTACTTC	CASSQEAPYRGLNYEQYF
TRBV7-3	TRBJ2-5	TRBD2	.	TGTGCCAGCAGCGCAAGCGGGGGGATCCAAGAGACCCAGTACTTC	CASSASGGIQETQYF
TRBV5-1	TRBJ1-5	TRBD1	once	TGCGCCAGCAGCTTGGTTCCAGGGGGCGCGGATCAGCCCCAGCATTTT	CASSLVPGGADQPQHF
TRBV5-5	TRBJ1-1	.	.	TGTGCCAGCAGCTTGGAACAGAGGAACACTGAAGCTTTCTTT	CASSLEQRNTEAFF
TRBV13	TRBJ2-4	.	once	TGTGCCAGCAGCCCAACATCTTCGATAGCCAAAAACATTCAGTACTTC	CASSPTSSIAKNIQYF
TRBV28	TRBJ2-2	TRBD2	.	TGTGCCAGCAGTTTATTCTCGGGGGGCGGGGAGCTGTTTTTT	CASSLFSGGGELFF
TRBV18	TRBJ2-2	.	.	TGTGCCAGCTCACTCCCCCCAGCCGGGGAGCTGTTTTTT	CASSLPPAGELFF
TRBV3-1/TRBV3-2	TRBJ2-5	TRBD2	.	TGTGCCAGCAGCCTCCGGACTAGCGGGATCCAAGAGACCCAGTACTTC	CASSLRTSGIQETQYF
TRBV9	TRBJ2-1	TRBD2	.	TGTGCCAGCAGCGTAGACGGACTAGCGGGAGGGGTATACAATGAGCAGTTCTTC	CASSVDGLAGGVYNEQFF
TRBV6-6	TRBJ1-2	.	few	TGTGCCAGCAGTACTCAGGGACTTGTTTATGGCTACACCTTC	CASSTQGLVYGYTF
TRBV28	TRBJ1-1	.	few	TGTGCCAGCAGATCGGTGAACACTGAAGCTTTCTTT	CASRSVNTEAFF
TRBV19	TRBJ2-5	TRBD1	.	TGTGCCAGTAGCCCGACAGGGGGTTGGGAGACCCAGTACTTC	CASSPTGGWETQYF
TRBV27	TRBJ2-5	TRBD1	.	TGTGCCAGGACAGGGAAAGAGACCCAGTACTTC	CARTGKETQYF
TRBV27	TRBJ1-2	.	once	TGTGCCAGCAGTCCCTGGGGGCCTTCTTCCAACTATGGCTACACCTTC	CASSPWGPSSNYGYTF
TRBV5-1	TRBJ2-1	.	once	TGCGCCAGCAGCTTGGGTAGCTTCTCCTACAATGAGCAGTTCTTC	CASSLGSFSYNEQFF
TRBV5-1	TRBJ2-1	.	.	TGCGCCAGCAGCTTGGCCCTAGTGTCAGGGGAGCAGTTCTTC	CASSLALVSGEQFF
TRBV7-2	TRBJ1-5	.	.	TGTGCCAGCAGCTTAGAGGTCAGACACAATCAGCCCCAGCATTTT	CASSLEVRHNQPQHF
TRBV28	TRBJ1-2	.	.	TGTGCCAGCAGCGCCGGGGGGGACTATGGCTACACCTTC	CASSAGGDYGYTF
TRBV4-1	TRBJ1-5	.	.	TGCGCCAGCAGCCAAGTAGTAAATAGCAATCAGCCCCAGCATTTT	CASSQVVNSNQPQHF
TRBV29-1	TRBJ2-3	TRBD2	.	TGCAGCGTTGAAGAGGGACTAGCGGGGGGGAGATCTAGCACAGATACGCAGTATTTT	CSVEEGLAGGRSSTDTQYF
TRBV27	TRBJ1-1	TRBD1	.	TGTGCCAGCAGTACGGGACAGGGGGCGAAGTTCAGTACTGAAGCTTTCTTT	CASSTGQGAKFSTEAFF
TRBV9	TRBJ2-1	.	.	TGTGCCAGCAGCGTTGGAGCCTACAATGAGCAGTTCTTC	CASSVGAYNEQFF
TRBV5-1	TRBJ1-6	TRBD1	.	TGCGCCAGCAGCACGCGACAGGGGGATAATTCACCCCTCCACTTT	CASSTRQGDNSPLHF
TRBV28	TRBJ2-3	TRBD2	.	TGTGCCAGCAGCTTAATTAGCGGGATCACAGATACGCAGTATTTT	CASSLISGITDTQYF
TRBV7-2	TRBJ2-1	.	.	TGTGCCAGCAGCGGTAGCGCCAACTCCTACAATGAGCAGTTCTTC	CASSGSANSYNEQFF
TRBV30	TRBJ1-5	.	.	TGTGCCTGGAGTGTGCAGGCCTCGAATCAGCCCCAGCATTTT	CAWSVQASNQPQHF
TRBV28	TRBJ2-7	TRBD1	.	TGTGCCAGTATTGGGACAGGGATTCCCTACGAGCAGTACTTC	CASIGTGIPYEQYF
TRBV5-1	TRBJ1-1	TRBD1	.	TGCGCCAGCAGCCTGGGAGGGGGCGACCCTTTCGGGGCTTTCTTT	CASSLGGGDPFGAFF
TRBV28	TRBJ1-3	.	few	TGTGCCAGCAGTTTATCGTACCTTAGCTCTGGAAACACCATATATTTT	CASSLSYLSSGNTIYF
TRBV18	TRBJ1-5	.	.	TGTGCCAGCTCACCGTCTAATCAGCCCCAGCATTTT	CASSPSNQPQHF
TRBV24-1	TRBJ2-5	TRBD2	.	TGTGCCACCAGTGCGAGCGGGGGGGCGCTAGAGACCCAGTACTTC	CATSASGGALETQYF
TRBV12-3/TRBV12-4	TRBJ1-5	.	few	TGTGCCAGCGTGGGGCAGGGGTACCAGCCCCAGCATTTT	CASVGQGYQPQHF